Each of the 13 T cell receptor beta chains below was sequenced from the same sample in a study of post-analysis software for immune sequencing data. Study observations and caveats: Patients carried roughly 5 TRBV segments more frequently than controls did, and TRBV5-6, TRBV5-1 and TRBV20-1 were among them.

Their antigen targets remain unknown. Tagging with unique molecular identifiers was a feature of the TCR beta cDNA libraries. One entry per CDR3 protein results from TCRdb running MiXCR on the PCR reads. The sample consists of about 500,000 distinct CDR3 sequences, around 40% of them appearing once. Sequenced material: blood. These receptors were obtained from a girl aged 5-17 years with multiple sclerosis.

In its sample, this clonotype was seen a few times. The chain links TRBV9 to TRBJ2-7, with 9 bases aligning to TRBD2. The end of the DNA aligns better with TRBJ2-5, so the J call may be wrong. Germline CDR1 SGDLS, CDR2 YYNGEE. This CDR3 is 18 amino acids long. The CDR3 DNA reads as TGTGCCAGCAGCGTAGCACTAGCGGGCAGCCCCAGGGGGGAGACCCAGTACTTC. This encodes CASSVALAGSPRGETQYF.

The V call is TRBV5-1, the J call TRBJ2-6, with TRBD1 identical over 9 bases. Looked up from germline, CDR1 is SGHRS and CDR2 is YFSETQ. J was trimmed by 0 bases and V by 3 bases; bases with no gene match: 7. The CDR3 contains 18 residues. Written as DNA, the CDR3 is TGCGCCAGCAGCTACAGGGACAGGGAGATCTCTGGGGCCAACGTCCTGACTTTC. Translating gives CASSYRDREISGANVLTF.

As to this clonotype: A much larger clone is a single base away; this may be a read error. This rearrangement joins TRBV29-1 to TRBJ2-7; D ambiguous. Germline CDR1 SQVTM, CDR2 ANQGSEA. The CDR3 is 14 amino acids. Deletions cut 4 bases from V and 6 bases from J, with 19 bases between. The DNA for the CDR3 is TGCAGCGTTGGAGGAGCAACATCCAGTGCCGAGCAGTACTTC. Residues: CSVGGATSSAEQYF.

The rearrangement joins TRBV25-1 to TRBJ2-3; 8 nucleotides agree with TRBD1. J lost 6 bases, V lost 8 bases, and 10 bases had no gene match. Germline V gene data show CDR1 as MGHDK and CDR2 as SYGVNS. The CDR3 is made up of 14 amino acids. CDR3 nucleotide sequence: TGTGCCAGCGGTAACAGGGGGGAAGTGGATACGCAGTATTTT. Protein product: CASGNRGEVDTQYF.

This clonotype was found a few times. V usage is TRBV6-5 and J usage is TRBJ2-7; D may be TRBD1 (6 bases). This CDR3 region has 13 residues. The V end was cut by 5 bases, the J end by 2 bases, with 10 bases between. Germline loops: CDR1 MNHEY, CDR2 SVGAGI. The CDR3 spells CASSAQGTYEQYF. In DNA form, the CDR3 reads TGTGCCAGCAGTGCCCAGGGGACCTACGAGCAGTACTTC.

V is TRBV29-1 and J is TRBJ2-3; D may be TRBD2 (6 bases). V was shortened by 8 bases and J by 6 bases, with 21 bases between the two germline ends. The CDR3 runs 14 residues. Germline values: CDR1 SQVTM, CDR2 ANQGSEA. CDR3 region: CSIAFGGYSDTQYF. DNA of the CDR3: TGCAGCATTGCGTTCGGGGGATACAGTGATACGCAGTATTTT.

This clonotype was counted between two and nine times. V gene TRBV24-1 combines with J gene TRBJ2-3, with no clear D. The V end was cut by 3 bases, the J end by 2 bases, with 5 bases between. CDR3 length equals 13 residues. CDR1 KGHDR and CDR2 SFDVKD come from the germline V gene. The chain's CDR3 is CATSDILTDTQYF. The CDR3 nucleotides read TGTGCCACCAGTGATATCCTCACAGATACGCAGTATTTT.

The genes are TRBV4-2 and TRBJ2-5, with unresolved D. This CDR3 has 14 residues. V was cut by 4 bases and J by 7 bases, with 16 bases left in between. Germline CDR1 reads LGHNA; CDR2 reads YNFKEQ. CDR3 amino acids: CASSRGTLGVTQYF. CDR3 coding DNA: TGTGCCAGCAGCCGAGGAACCCTGGGTGTGACCCAGTACTTC.

In its sample, this clonotype was seen a few times. The chain carries TRBV11-2 and TRBJ2-6; tentative D call: TRBD2 (7 bases). Germline assignment: CDR1 SGHAT and CDR2 FQNNGV. The CDR3 totals 18 residues. V was trimmed by 2 bases and J by 4 bases, leaving 18 bases between them. In nucleotides, the CDR3 is TGTGCCAGCAGCTTAAAGGATATGGGGGGGCAAGGGGCCAACGTCCTGACTTTC. Translated: CASSLKDMGGQGANVLTF.

This sequence joins TRBV4-1 and TRBJ2-7; D possibly corresponds to TRBD2 (6 bases). The J call is uncertain, as TRBJ2-1 better fits the DNA end. The germline CDR1 and CDR2 sequences are MGHRA and YSYEKL. CDR3 length equals 14 residues. The CDR3 region is CASSQGAGTIEQFF. The CDR3, as DNA: TGCGCCAGCAGCCAAGGTGCGGGAACAATTGAGCAGTTCTTC.

The chain uses TRBV7-9 and TRBJ2-3; the D gene is possibly TRBD2 (5 bases). V gave up 3 bases and J gave up 0 bases, with 16 bases separating them. Germline V gene lookup returns CDR1 SEHNR and CDR2 FQNEAQ (reference sequence). There are 17 residues in the CDR3. CDR3 protein: CASSLDWPPVSTDTQYF. CDR3 DNA: TGTGCCAGCAGCTTGGACTGGCCACCGGTGAGCACAGATACGCAGTATTTT.

This chain connects TRBV6-1 to TRBJ2-1, with 12 positions matching TRBD2. The V gene end was trimmed by 7 bases and the J gene end by 12 bases; junction bases not matched to a gene: 13. Germline V gene sequence: CDR1 MNHNS, CDR2 SASEGT. The CDR3 consists of 15 residues. CDR3 sequence reads: CASTRSSGRAGGQFF. CDR3 sequence (DNA): TGTGCCAGCACTAGATCTAGCGGGAGGGCCGGGGGGCAGTTCTTC.

This clonotype was seen a handful of times. A read error may produce the germline difference seen at one junction end. The J gene is TRBJ2-2, the V gene TRBV7-7; weak D call: TRBD2 (5 bases). The germline V gene has CDR1 SSHAT and CDR2 FNYEAQ (reference sequence). The CDR3 has 12 residues. Written as DNA, the CDR3 is TGTGCTAGCAGCGCCTCTACGGGAAAGCTGTTTTTT. Its protein is CASSASTGKLFF.